The 29 T cell receptor beta chains in this list originate from one sample, sequenced in a study of shared clonotypes between healthy human individuals. Produced via immunoSEQ multiplex PCR; TCRdb's table is partial and in-frame only. The sample consists of about 2.4 million clones, over 85% of them appearing once. Sequenced: naive CD4+ T cells from PBMCs. Indicated subset: CD45RA+ positively selected. The receptors stem from a man between 18 and 35 years old in good health. Some clones in this sample may be carry-over from other donors' samples.

V usage is TRBV5-1 and J usage is TRBJ1-1; D not resolved. The CDR3 length is 13 residues. Between the trimmed V and J ends, which lost 4 bases and 2 bases, there was a span of 9 bases. Germline lookup yields CDR1 SGHRS and CDR2 YFSETQ. CDR3 in DNA: TGCGCCAGCAGCCCCGATATAAACACTGAAGCTTTCTTT. It encodes CASSPDINTEAFF.

This rearrangement joins TRBV2 to TRBJ2-5; D remains ambiguous. V was pared by 7 bases and J by 5 bases, with 17 bases between. Germline loops: CDR1 SNHLY, CDR2 FYNNEI. The CDR3 sequence is 14 residues long. CDR3 nucleotide sequence: TGTGCCAGCAAATCCGATATTGGAGAGGAGACCCAGTACTTC. Its translation: CASKSDIGEETQYF.

The V call is TRBV5-1, the J call TRBJ2-1, with D perhaps matching TRBD1 (6 bases). This CDR3 region has 17 residues. CDR1 and CDR2 (germline): SGHRS, YFSETQ. V was pared by 3 bases and J by 0 bases, with 16 bases between. In DNA form, the CDR3 reads TGCGCCAGCAGCTCCGGAACCGCAGGGGTCTCCTACAATGAGCAGTTCTTC. This codes for CASSSGTAGVSYNEQFF.

This chain joins TRBV14 and TRBJ1-6; D unclear. Germline assignment: CDR1 SGHDN and CDR2 FVKESK. The CDR3 extends over 13 amino acids. V lost 4 bases, J lost 9 bases, and 10 bases lay in between. CDR3 DNA: TGTGCCAGCAGCCGGTTAGGAGGTTCACCCCTCCACTTT. Amino acid sequence: CASSRLGGSPLHF.

About this clone: Other DNA sequences of this sample code for an identical CDR3. The rearrangement uses TRBV28 and TRBJ2-5; D is unresolved. V dropped 3 bases and J dropped 5 bases, with 13 bases sitting between them. This CDR3 has 14 residues. Germline-derived CDR1 and CDR2 are MDHEN and SYDVKM. The CDR3 DNA reads as TGTGCCAGCAGTTTTTGGGGTCTCGGGGAGACCCAGTACTTC. This gives the protein CASSFWGLGETQYF.

V and J are TRBV7-3 and TRBJ2-2; the D is unclear. The V and J ends lost 2 bases and 1 base respectively, with 8 bases between them. Looked up from germline, CDR1 is SGHTA and CDR2 is FQGTGA. The CDR3 spans 15 residues. CDR3 sequence reads: CASSLGPVNTGELFF. The CDR3 DNA reads TGTGCCAGCAGCTTAGGTCCAGTGAACACCGGGGAGCTGTTTTTT.

V is TRBV4-3 and J is TRBJ1-1; D remains ambiguous. Germline V CDR1 and CDR2: LGHNA, YSLEER. The length of the CDR3 is 19 residues. Trimming removed 1 base from V and 0 bases from J, with 21 bases in between. CDR3 DNA: TGCGCCAGCAGCCAAGGGTTCCTAGGTAGAAAGAGAATGAACACTGAAGCTTTCTTT. It translates to CASSQGFLGRKRMNTEAFF.

This sequence joins TRBV7-6 and TRBJ2-5; TRBD2 matches at 8 bases. The germline V gene has CDR1 SGHVS and CDR2 FNYEAQ. V was pared by 2 bases and J by 2 bases, with 1 base of the junction left unmatched. The CDR3 is 14 residues long. The CDR3 DNA sequence: TGTGCCAGCAGCTTACGCGGGAGGCAAGAGACCCAGTACTTC. Its protein is CASSLRGRQETQYF. The complete variable domain, with remaining parts taken from reference TRBV7-6 and TRBJ2-5, reads GAGVSQSPRYKVTKRGQDVALRCDPISGHVSLYWYRQALGQGPEFLTYFNYEAQQDKSGLPNDRFSAERPEGSISTLTIQRTEQRDSAMYRCASSLRGRQETQYFGPGTRLLVL.

This chain connects TRBV19 to TRBJ1-1; no definite D call. CDR1 is LNHDA and CDR2 is SQIVND in the germline V gene (reference sequence). Trimming shortened V by 7 bases and J by 1 base, and 13 bases separated the two germline ends. This CDR3 is 14 amino acids long. CDR3 sequence reads: CASTKDGSNTEAFF. CDR3 nucleotides: TGTGCCAGTACCAAGGACGGGTCGAACACTGAAGCTTTCTTT.

This clone was seen only once. This chain's CDR3 is CASSSIRNTEAFF. DNA of the CDR3: TGTGCCAGCAGCTCCATCCGCAACACTGAAGCTTTCTTT. The gene calls are TRBV6-6 and TRBJ1-1; D is ambiguous. The CDR3 loop spans 13 amino acids. The V end was cut by 6 bases, the J end by 2 bases, with 10 bases between. The germline gives CDR1 MNHNY, CDR2 SVGAGI (reference sequence).

V and J are TRBV10-3 and TRBJ2-3; TRBD1 matches 7 bases. V was pared by 2 bases and J by 5 bases, with 13 bases of the junction left unmatched. The CDR3 contains 17 residues. Germline V gene data show CDR1 as ENHRY and CDR2 as SYGVKD. The chain's CDR3 is CAISEVPTGLYGDTQYF. DNA of the CDR3: TGTGCCATCAGTGAGGTGCCGACAGGGCTTTATGGAGATACGCAGTATTTT.

This clone turned up a few times. The V gene is TRBV9, the J gene TRBJ1-3; 7 nucleotides align to TRBD1. In germline, CDR1 is SGDLS, CDR2 YYNGEE. The CDR3 is 15 residues long. Trimming at V came to 3 bases and at J to 2 bases, leaving 5 bases not matched to a gene. The CDR3 DNA sequence: TGTGCCAGCAGCGCCCGGACAGGAACTGGAAACACCATATATTTT. It encodes CASSARTGTGNTIYF.

This chain connects TRBV15 to TRBJ2-1, with D hard to call. Per the germline V gene, CDR1 is LNHNV and CDR2 is YYDKDF (reference sequence). V lost 1 base and J 8 bases, leaving 6 bases between the germline ends. The length of the CDR3 is 12 residues. The CDR3 DNA sequence: TGTGCCACCAGCAGAGGGGTATATGAGCAGTTCTTC. Translation gives CATSRGVYEQFF.

The rearrangement links TRBV13 to TRBJ1-1; D gene unclear. CDR1 and CDR2 (germline): PRHDT, FYEKMQ (reference sequence). Trimming removed 8 bases from V and 1 base from J, with 23 bases in between. This CDR3 has 17 residues. DNA for the CDR3: TGTGCCAGCGGCGCCCTAATATTCGGACCGAGGAACACTGAAGCTTTCTTT. Translating it yields CASGALIFGPRNTEAFF.

This rearrangement joins TRBV15 to TRBJ1-2; 10 bases fit TRBD1. V trimming: 3 bases; J trimming: 3 bases; junction bases outside the gene matches: 4. CDR3 length: 15 amino acids. Per germline, CDR1 LNHNV and CDR2 YYDKDF (reference sequence). CDR3 region: CATSRGTGVDYGYTF. CDR3 DNA sequence: TGTGCCACCAGCAGGGGGACAGGGGTTGACTATGGCTACACCTTC.

This rearrangement joins TRBV5-1 to TRBJ1-2, with a tentative D call TRBD1 (5 bases). The CDR3 is 15 amino acids. Per the germline V gene, CDR1 is SGHRS and CDR2 is YFSETQ. V gave up 4 bases and J gave up 0 bases, with 13 bases separating them. This CDR3 reads CASSQGGAPNYGYTF. The CDR3 DNA sequence: TGCGCCAGCAGCCAGGGCGGAGCTCCTAACTATGGCTACACCTTC.

The V call is TRBV19, the J call TRBJ1-5; D might be TRBD1 (6 bases). The CDR3 length is 15 residues. Trimming cost V 9 bases and J 4 bases, with 19 bases left between them. CDR1 is LNHDA and CDR2 is SQIVND in the germline V gene (reference sequence). DNA of the CDR3: TGTGCCAGCTCCCTACACAGGGCAATAAATCAGCCCCAGCATTTT. It encodes CASSLHRAINQPQHF. Looking up the rest from reference TRBV19 and TRBJ1-5 gives the full variable domain: DGGITQSPKYLFRKEGQNVTLSCEQNLNHDAMYWYRQDPGQGLRLIYYSQIVNDFQKGDIAEGYSVSREKKESFPLTVTSAQKNPTAFYLCASSLHRAINQPQHFGDGTRLSIL.

V is TRBV5-6 and J is TRBJ2-2; 9 bases fit TRBD1. From germline, CDR1 is SGHDT and CDR2 YYEEEE. This CDR3 spans 19 amino acids. V trimming: 4 bases; J trimming: 6 bases; junction bases outside the gene matches: 19. The CDR3: CASSHRRVLGTGWPGELFF. CDR3 DNA sequence: TGTGCCAGCAGCCATAGGAGGGTGCTCGGGACAGGGTGGCCCGGGGAGCTGTTTTTT.

The V and J genes are TRBV28 and TRBJ2-7; D could derive from TRBD1 or TRBD2 (5 bases each). CDR1 is MDHEN, CDR2 SYDVKM, per germline. CDR3 size: 15 residues. Trimming pared 4 bases from V and 2 bases from J, leaving 15 bases between. Written as DNA, the CDR3 is TGTGCCAGCAGTTGGTACCGGGACCAAACCTACGAGCAGTACTTC. It specifies CASSWYRDQTYEQYF.

V and J are TRBV10-2 and TRBJ2-7, with TRBD2 matching 7 bases. J lost 2 bases, V lost 10 bases, and 11 bases had no gene match. This CDR3 contains 14 residues. Germline loops: CDR1 WSHSY, CDR2 SAAADI. The CDR3, as DNA: TGCGCCACCCTAAGGCGGGAGAGCCCCTACGAGCAGTACTTC. Residues: CATLRRESPYEQYF.

The J gene is TRBJ2-7, the V gene TRBV11-2; D remains ambiguous. The CDR3 consists of 15 residues. Germline V lookup: CDR1 SGHAT, CDR2 FQNNGV. The V end lost 0 bases, the J end lost 2 bases, and 11 bases lay between the germline ends. CDR3 amino acids: CASSLERKGPYEQYF. CDR3 nucleotides: TGTGCCAGCAGCTTAGAGCGAAAAGGCCCCTACGAGCAGTACTTC.

The genes are TRBV7-2 and TRBJ2-1; D call uncertain. Germline V CDR1 and CDR2: SGHTA, FQGNSA. Deletions cut 1 base from V and 3 bases from J, with 10 bases between. This CDR3 region has 15 residues. CDR3 amino acids: CASSLVGRYYNEQFF. For the CDR3, the DNA is TGTGCCAGCAGCTTAGTCGGCCGATACTACAATGAGCAGTTCTTC.

The rearrangement links TRBV7-3 to TRBJ1-6; D is possibly TRBD1 (5 bases). The CDR3 consists of 13 residues. Germline CDR1 and CDR2: SGHTA and FQGTGA. Trimming removed 5 bases from V and 14 bases from J, with 16 bases in between. CDR3 sequence reads: CASSPTPGGALHF. Written as DNA, the CDR3 is TGTGCCAGCAGCCCTACTCCAGGAGGGGCCCTCCACTTT. The complete variable domain, with remaining parts taken from reference TRBV7-3 and TRBJ1-6, reads GAGVSQTPSNKVTEKGKYVELRCDPISGHTALYWYRQSLGQGPEFLIYFQGTGAADDSGLPNDRFFAVRPEGSVSTLKIQRTERGDSAVYLCASSPTPGGALHFGNGTRLTVT.

This clone was counted a single time. The chain's CDR3 is CASSLVGTLGGEAFF. The CDR3 coding sequence is TGCGCCAGCAGCTTGGTAGGCACCCTCGGAGGTGAAGCTTTCTTT. The chain employs TRBV5-1 and TRBJ1-1; D is ambiguous. CDR1 SGHRS and CDR2 YFSETQ come from the germline V gene. CDR3 length equals 15 residues. V was clipped by 0 bases and J by 7 bases, with 16 bases between them.

The chain carries TRBV19 and TRBJ1-5, with D hard to call. Germline loops: CDR1 LNHDA, CDR2 SQIVND (reference sequence). CDR3 length: 18 residues. Trimming left V 6 bases short and J 0 bases short, with 21 bases between. The CDR3 is CASSLSIRAGHSNQPQHF. For the CDR3, the DNA is TGTGCCAGTAGCCTTAGTATACGAGCGGGCCATAGCAATCAGCCCCAGCATTTT.

V gene TRBV7-3 combines with J gene TRBJ2-7; TRBD2 matches 8 bases. V gave up 5 bases and J gave up 0 bases; unmatched junction bases: 18. This CDR3 comprises 19 residues. Germline CDR1 and CDR2: SGHTA and FQGTGA. For the CDR3, the DNA is TGTGCCAGCAGCACTCTCTCACGGGGGGGACTTAGGATCTCCTACGAGCAGTACTTC. It specifies CASSTLSRGGLRISYEQYF.

The chain couples TRBV5-4 to TRBJ2-7, with 7 positions matching TRBD2. Germline V lookup: CDR1 SGHNT, CDR2 YYREEE (reference sequence). V shed 4 bases and J 3 bases; nucleotides not matched to a gene: 7. This CDR3 is built from 14 residues. The CDR3 DNA is TGTGCCAGCAGCCATAGAGGGACTAACTACGAGCAGTACTTC. Translating it yields CASSHRGTNYEQYF.

Notes on this clone: Compared with germline, one end of the junction differs, possibly owing to a read error. The V and J genes are TRBV6-6 and TRBJ2-2, with D perhaps matching TRBD2 (6 bases). Germline loops: CDR1 MNHNY, CDR2 SVGAGI (reference sequence). This CDR3 has 14 residues. The CDR3 region is CATRTNQNSGELFF. The CDR3 coding sequence is TGTGCCACCCGGACTAATCAGAACTCCGGGGAGCTGTTTTTT.

In this sample, this clone turned up once. V and J are TRBV9 and TRBJ2-7; TRBD2 matches at 13 bases. The CDR3 is 15 residues long. The V gene's germline CDR1 is SGDLS and CDR2 YYNGEE. With 3 bases clipped from V and 5 bases from J, the junction kept 5 bases outside the gene matches. The CDR3 region is CASSARTSGSHEQYF. Written as DNA, the CDR3 is TGTGCCAGCAGCGCCCGGACTAGCGGGAGCCACGAGCAGTACTTC.